This record looks at one T cell receptor beta chain sequence and its context. Antigen unknown. These data originate in a study of T cell repertoires and Cas9 in healthy adults. Whole-study context: Characterization of SpCas9-reactive CD4 and CD8 T cells covered multi-effector potency, cytotoxicity and lineage.

The CDR3 is 13 amino acids. Deletions cut 6 bases from V and 2 bases from J, with 9 bases between. In germline, CDR1 is LNHDA, CDR2 SQIVND (reference sequence). Study observations and caveats: Reportedly, SpCas9-reactive effector T cell proliferation and function were mitigated by SpCas9-reactive Tregs in vitro.

Profiled with immunoSEQ multiplex PCR; TCRdb holds only in-frame clones, not every one. The sample has over 14,000 clones; nearly 90% are singletons. The sequence came from a human donor in good health. V usage is TRBV19 and J usage is TRBJ2-3; unclear D gene. The sequencing input was Tregs (CD4+, CD25+, CD127-, CD137-, CD154-) from PBMCs; culture status not recorded. In DNA form, the CDR3 reads TGTGCCAGTAGAGGGTTAAACACAGATACGCAGTATTTT. Amino acids: CASRGLNTDTQYF.